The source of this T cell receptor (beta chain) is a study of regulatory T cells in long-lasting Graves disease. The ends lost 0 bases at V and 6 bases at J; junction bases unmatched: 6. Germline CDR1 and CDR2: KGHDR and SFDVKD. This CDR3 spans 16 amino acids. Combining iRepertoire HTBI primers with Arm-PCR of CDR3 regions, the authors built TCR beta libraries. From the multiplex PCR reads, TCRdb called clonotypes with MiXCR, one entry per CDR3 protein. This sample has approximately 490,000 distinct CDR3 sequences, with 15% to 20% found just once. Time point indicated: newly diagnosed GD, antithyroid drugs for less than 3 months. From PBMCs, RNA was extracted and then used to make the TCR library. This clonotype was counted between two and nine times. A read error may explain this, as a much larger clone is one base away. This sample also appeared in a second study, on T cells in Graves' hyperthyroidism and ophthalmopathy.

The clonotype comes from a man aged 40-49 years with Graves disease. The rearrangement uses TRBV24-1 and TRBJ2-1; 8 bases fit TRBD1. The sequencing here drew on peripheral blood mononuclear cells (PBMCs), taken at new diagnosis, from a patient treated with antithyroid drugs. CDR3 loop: CATSDLPTGGRNEQFF. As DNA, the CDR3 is TGTGCCACCAGTGATTTGCCTACAGGGGGACGCAATGAGCAGTTCTTC.